This record covers a single T cell receptor (beta chain). As handled by the study authors: Counts of nucleated cells, estimated from reference gene primer amplification, were obtained. Profiled with immunoSEQ multiplex PCR; TCRdb holds only in-frame clones, not every one. Clone size and the V and J calls come from that table; the DNA yielded D and trimming. The sample holds fewer than 65,000 clones, about nine tenths seen once. This sample was included in a study of blood T cell repertoires in COVID-19. With V trimmed by 4 bases and J by 4 bases, 6 bases remained unmatched. The CDR3 contains 15 residues. CDR1 and CDR2 (germline): SGHTS, YDEGEE.

This chain uses TRBV5-8 with TRBJ2-3; 10 bases match TRBD2. Material for sequencing was peripheral blood. This TCR came from a woman in her fifties or sixties with active or convalescent COVID-19. CDR3 protein: CASSRSGRSADTQYF. The DNA for the CDR3 is TGTGCCAGCAGCCGTAGCGGGAGGAGCGCAGATACGCAGTATTTT.